This TCR beta chain was sequenced in a study of glioma-infiltrating T cells after dendritic cell vaccination. A word on this clone: Its antigen is not identified. The junction differs from germline at one of its ends, possibly a read error. Other DNA sequences in this specimen translate into the identical CDR3.

Germline V lookup: CDR1 SGHDT, CDR2 YYEEEE. The length of the CDR3 is 14 residues. Primers: 60 V beta forward and 13 J beta reverse. This table comes from immunoSEQ multiplex PCR, and its TCRdb copy is limited to in-frame clones, with some not included. In the table there are roughly 100,000 clones, 90% of which are singletons. Study-level points and caveats: Higher TCR clonality did not directly relate to longer survival.

As to time point: after dendritic cell vaccination, including at tumor progression/relapse. Only patients with spare fresh-frozen tumor and over two years of follow-up were included. The source of this sequence is a human donor with glioblastoma. This chain joins TRBV5-6 and TRBJ1-2; TRBD1 matches 10 bases. Sequences were derived from blood, sampled after dendritic cell vaccination. The CDR3 region is CASSWGQGNYGYTF. The CDR3 DNA reads TGCGCCAGCAGCTGGGGACAGGGGAACTATGGCTACACCTTC.